Below are 23 T cell receptor beta chains sequenced from a single sample in a study of Graves' ophthalmopathy and Graves' hyperthyroidism. Amplification from RNA transcripts yielded the TCR beta CDR3 regions. HTBI primers were used in a first-round RT-PCR, which preceded a second-round multiplex PCR. TCRdb re-analysed the multiplex PCR reads in MiXCR, keeping a single row per CDR3 protein. The sample contains about 700,000 distinct CDR3 sequences, roughly two fifths of which appear only once. The sequencing sample was made of peripheral blood. All receptors derive from an adult man with Graves' ophthalmopathy.

The chain joins TRBV3-1 to TRBJ2-5, with D unresolved. Germline CDR1 LGHDT, CDR2 YNNKEL (reference sequence). Trimming cost V 0 bases and J 5 bases, with 13 bases left between them. The CDR3 is 15 amino acids. Here the CDR3 DNA reads TGTGCCAGCAGCCAAGATTCGCGAACTGGGGAGACCCAGTACTTC. This codes for CASSQDSRTGETQYF.

Ten or more counts support this clonotype. V is TRBV7-2 and J is TRBJ1-1, with D possibly matching TRBD1 (5 bases). This CDR3 has 14 residues. The germline gives CDR1 SGHTA, CDR2 FQGNSA. Trimming cost V 3 bases and J 1 base, with 9 bases left between them. CDR3 sequence (DNA): TGTGCCAGCAGCTTGACGACAGAGAACACTGAAGCTTTCTTT. This sequence encodes CASSLTTENTEAFF.

On this clonotype itself: At one of its ends the junction is not consistent with the germline gene, which may arise from a read error. V gene TRBV5-1 combines with J gene TRBJ2-5, with D perhaps TRBD1 (6 bases). The CDR3 runs to 16 residues. CDR1 and CDR2 (germline): SGHRS, YFSETQ. The CDR3: CAGSPPGAGRQETQYF. CDR3 in DNA: TGCGCCGGCAGTCCCCCAGGGGCGGGCCGCCAAGAGACCCAGTACTTC.

Turning to this clonotype: A read error is possible here, since a much larger clone lies one base away. J is TRBJ2-7 and V is TRBV2, with 8 bases fitting TRBD2. Trimming removed 6 bases from V and 3 bases from J; junction bases left unmatched: 4. Germline CDR1 is SNHLY and CDR2 is FYNNEI. This CDR3 has 13 residues. CDR3 protein: CASSGGEGYEQYF. The CDR3 DNA reads as TGTGCCAGCAGCGGGGGGGAGGGCTACGAGCAGTACTTC.

The chain employs TRBV7-9 and TRBJ2-7; tentatively, D is TRBD2 (7 bases). V was pared by 2 bases and J by 3 bases, with 17 bases between. Germline V CDR1 and CDR2: SEHNR, FQNEAQ (reference sequence). CDR3 length: 16 amino acids. The CDR3: CASSLKDRGAVYEQYF. The CDR3 coding sequence is TGTGCCAGCAGCTTAAAGGATCGGGGGGCGGTCTACGAGCAGTACTTC.

This clonotype was seen more than once but under ten times. This rearrangement joins TRBV6-6 to TRBJ2-7; 8 bases are a match to TRBD1. The CDR3 length is 15 residues. V shed 1 base and J 3 bases; nucleotides not matched to a gene: 5. Germline V gene data show CDR1 as MNHNY and CDR2 as SVGAGI (reference sequence). The CDR3 region is CASSYFPDRGYEQYF. The CDR3 coding sequence is TGTGCCAGCAGTTACTTCCCTGACAGGGGCTACGAGCAGTACTTC.

CDR3 region: CASSLGTGVGEAFF. In DNA, the CDR3 is TGTGCCAGCAGCCTCGGGACAGGGGTTGGTGAAGCTTTCTTT. The chain couples TRBV10-3 to TRBJ1-1; TRBD1 agrees at 10 bases. J gave up 7 bases and V 10 bases, and 12 bases lay outside the gene matches. The CDR3 length is 14 residues. Germline V gene sequence: CDR1 ENHRY, CDR2 SYGVKD.

This chain joins TRBV9 and TRBJ1-1; D is perhaps TRBD1 (6 bases). Germline V gene data show CDR1 as SGDLS and CDR2 as YYNGEE. Trimming left V 4 bases short and J 4 bases short, with 17 bases between. The length of the CDR3 is 15 residues. The CDR3 is CASSIGQGHLTEAFF. The CDR3 bases are TGTGCCAGCAGCATCGGCCAGGGGCACCTCACTGAAGCTTTCTTT.

The chain couples TRBV10-3 to TRBJ1-1; tentative D call: TRBD1 (6 bases). The germline V gene has CDR1 ENHRY and CDR2 SYGVKD. Trimming removed 10 bases at V and 0 bases at J, with 21 bases between. The CDR3 contains 16 residues. CDR3 DNA: TGTGCCACCACTTCAATGGCGGGGGGCCTGAACACTGAAGCTTTCTTT. Protein product: CATTSMAGGLNTEAFF.

With regard to this clonotype: A much larger clone differs from this one at a single base, so this may be a read error. This chain connects TRBV10-2 to TRBJ2-7; D is perhaps TRBD1 (5 bases). V was pared by 10 bases and J by 1 base, with 14 bases between. The CDR3 extends over 13 amino acids. Germline CDR1 reads WSHSY; CDR2 reads SAAADI. CDR3 nucleotide sequence: TGCGCCACTACGGACAAGGGGTCCTACGAGCAGTACTTC. It is translated as CATTDKGSYEQYF.

This clonotype was picked up many times. V gene TRBV25-1 combines with J gene TRBJ2-7, with D perhaps matching TRBD1 (6 bases). There are 12 residues in the CDR3. V was clipped by 7 bases and J by 11 bases, with 18 bases between them. CDR1 and CDR2 (germline): MGHDK, SYGVNS. CDR3 region: CASTPGAGSKYF. The CDR3 bases are TGTGCCAGCACCCCAGGGGCAGGGTCTAAGTACTTC.

The sample holds a few counts of this clonotype. The genes are TRBV7-2 and TRBJ1-6; D gene ambiguous. V was shortened by 4 bases and J by 0 bases, with 10 bases between the two germline ends. CDR1 and CDR2 (germline): SGHTA, FQGNSA. The CDR3 covers 16 residues. Here the CDR3 DNA reads TGTGCCAGCAGCTCAGGTCGGAGCTCCTATAATTCACCCCTCCACTTT. It specifies CASSSGRSSYNSPLHF.

A word on this clonotype: The junction differs from germline at one of its ends, possibly a read error. The CDR3 sequence: CVSSNGQGGEQYF. CDR3 DNA sequence: TGTGTCAGCAGCAATGGACAGGGAGGCGAGCAGTACTTC. The V gene is TRBV7-2, the J gene TRBJ2-7; 8 bases are a match to TRBD1. This CDR3 is 13 amino acids long. Germline V lookup: CDR1 SGHTA, CDR2 FQGNSA. The full variable domain, with the rest looked up from reference TRBV7-2 and TRBJ2-7, is GAGVSQSPSNKVTEKGKDVELRCDPISGHTALYWYRQSLGQGLEFLIYFQGNSAPDKSGLPSDRFSAERTGGSVSTLTIQRTQQEDSAVYLCVSSNGQGGEQYFGPGTRLTVT.

As to this clonotype: A read error may produce the germline difference seen at one junction end. The chain uses TRBV20-1 and TRBJ2-7; 11 nucleotides agree with TRBD2. The CDR3 length is 12 residues. The V gene's germline CDR1 is DFQATT and CDR2 SNEGSKA (reference sequence). The CDR3 region is CSAGTGTSGESF. As DNA, the CDR3 is TGCAGTGCTGGAACCGGGACTAGCGGTGAAAGCTTC.

This clonotype was counted only a few times. This chain links TRBV20-1 with TRBJ2-5; D not certain. CDR1 is DFQATT and CDR2 is SNEGSKA in the germline V gene (reference sequence). The CDR3 consists of 15 residues. V gave up 0 bases and J gave up 0 bases, with 11 bases separating them. The CDR3 reads CSARDWLTNQETQYF. The CDR3 DNA reads as TGCAGTGCTAGAGATTGGCTAACAAACCAAGAGACCCAGTACTTC.

This sequence joins TRBV29-1 and TRBJ1-2; no firm D call. Germline V lookup: CDR1 SQVTM, CDR2 ANQGSEA. The CDR3 is made up of 10 amino acids. Deletions cut 6 bases from V and 8 bases from J, with 10 bases between. DNA of the CDR3: TGCAGCGTGAACCCGGGGGGCTACACCTTC. This encodes CSVNPGGYTF.

Points on this clonotype: The junction and the germline gene differ at one end; a read error may be behind it. The V call is TRBV10-3, the J call TRBJ2-5; 7 nucleotides align to TRBD2. The CDR3 sequence is 14 residues long. Germline V gene lookup returns CDR1 ENHRY and CDR2 SYGVKD. As DNA, the CDR3 is TGTGCCAGCAGTTGGGGTCCGGGCGGGGGGACCCAGTACTTC. This sequence encodes CASSWGPGGGTQYF.

On this clonotype: One end of the junction fails to match germline, which may point to a read error. This sequence joins TRBV10-3 and TRBJ1-1, with 8 bases matching TRBD1. CDR3 size: 17 residues. Germline lookup yields CDR1 ENHRY and CDR2 SYGVKD. DNA of the CDR3: TGTGCCAGCAGTTACTCGGGCAGGGGGCGTTTGGTTGATGAAGCTTTCTTT. Translating it yields CASSYSGRGRLVDEAFF.

In this sample, this clonotype turned up a few times. As the CDR3 is not closed by the conserved phenylalanine or tryptophan, this likely results from a read error. V usage is TRBV7-6 and J usage is TRBJ2-5; D is possibly TRBD1 (6 bases). Germline CDR1 SGHVS, CDR2 FNYEAQ. V lost 1 base and J 3 bases, leaving 9 bases between the germline ends. CDR3 length equals 14 residues. This chain's CDR3 is CASSLGTAKETQYL. Written as DNA, the CDR3 is TGTGCCAGCAGCTTAGGGACAGCTAAAGAGACCCAGTACCTC.

The chain carries TRBV20-1 and TRBJ2-5; 7 bases are shared with TRBD1. V was clipped by 6 bases and J by 4 bases; unmatched bases: 11. This CDR3 has 14 amino acids. From germline, CDR1 is DFQATT and CDR2 SNEGSKA (reference sequence). CDR3 loop: CSAPIDRVRETQYF. DNA of the CDR3: TGCAGTGCCCCAATCGACAGGGTCCGAGAGACCCAGTACTTC.

DNA of the CDR3: TGTGCCAGCAGCCCCATAATTTTTGGGTCCTACGAGCAGTACTTC. Protein sequence: CASSPIIFGSYEQYF. This rearrangement joins TRBV5-5 to TRBJ2-7; D uncertain. V dropped 4 bases and J dropped 1 base, with 15 bases sitting between them. The CDR3 runs to 15 residues. Germline loops: CDR1 SGHKS, CDR2 YYEKEE (reference sequence).

Of note for this clonotype: Just one base apart from a much larger clone, this may be a read error. The missing conserved phenylalanine or tryptophan at the end of this CDR3 makes a read error likely. This chain links TRBV2 with TRBJ2-5, with 9 bases matching TRBD1. The trim removed 0 bases at V and 2 bases at J, leaving 1 base unmatched. Germline values: CDR1 SNHLY, CDR2 FYNNEI. CDR3 length equals 15 residues. The CDR3 loop is CASSEAGTGQETQYS. The CDR3 nucleotides are TGTGCCAGCAGTGAAGCCGGGACAGGGCAAGAGACCCAGTACTCC.

The J gene is TRBJ2-7, the V gene TRBV9, with D tentatively TRBD2 (7 bases). CDR1 is SGDLS and CDR2 is YYNGEE in the germline V gene. V was pared by 5 bases and J by 6 bases, with 15 bases between. This CDR3 has 13 amino acids. CDR3 nucleotide sequence: TGTGCCAGCAGTATGGTGGGGGGGCGCGAGCAGTACTTC. This translates into CASSMVGGREQYF.